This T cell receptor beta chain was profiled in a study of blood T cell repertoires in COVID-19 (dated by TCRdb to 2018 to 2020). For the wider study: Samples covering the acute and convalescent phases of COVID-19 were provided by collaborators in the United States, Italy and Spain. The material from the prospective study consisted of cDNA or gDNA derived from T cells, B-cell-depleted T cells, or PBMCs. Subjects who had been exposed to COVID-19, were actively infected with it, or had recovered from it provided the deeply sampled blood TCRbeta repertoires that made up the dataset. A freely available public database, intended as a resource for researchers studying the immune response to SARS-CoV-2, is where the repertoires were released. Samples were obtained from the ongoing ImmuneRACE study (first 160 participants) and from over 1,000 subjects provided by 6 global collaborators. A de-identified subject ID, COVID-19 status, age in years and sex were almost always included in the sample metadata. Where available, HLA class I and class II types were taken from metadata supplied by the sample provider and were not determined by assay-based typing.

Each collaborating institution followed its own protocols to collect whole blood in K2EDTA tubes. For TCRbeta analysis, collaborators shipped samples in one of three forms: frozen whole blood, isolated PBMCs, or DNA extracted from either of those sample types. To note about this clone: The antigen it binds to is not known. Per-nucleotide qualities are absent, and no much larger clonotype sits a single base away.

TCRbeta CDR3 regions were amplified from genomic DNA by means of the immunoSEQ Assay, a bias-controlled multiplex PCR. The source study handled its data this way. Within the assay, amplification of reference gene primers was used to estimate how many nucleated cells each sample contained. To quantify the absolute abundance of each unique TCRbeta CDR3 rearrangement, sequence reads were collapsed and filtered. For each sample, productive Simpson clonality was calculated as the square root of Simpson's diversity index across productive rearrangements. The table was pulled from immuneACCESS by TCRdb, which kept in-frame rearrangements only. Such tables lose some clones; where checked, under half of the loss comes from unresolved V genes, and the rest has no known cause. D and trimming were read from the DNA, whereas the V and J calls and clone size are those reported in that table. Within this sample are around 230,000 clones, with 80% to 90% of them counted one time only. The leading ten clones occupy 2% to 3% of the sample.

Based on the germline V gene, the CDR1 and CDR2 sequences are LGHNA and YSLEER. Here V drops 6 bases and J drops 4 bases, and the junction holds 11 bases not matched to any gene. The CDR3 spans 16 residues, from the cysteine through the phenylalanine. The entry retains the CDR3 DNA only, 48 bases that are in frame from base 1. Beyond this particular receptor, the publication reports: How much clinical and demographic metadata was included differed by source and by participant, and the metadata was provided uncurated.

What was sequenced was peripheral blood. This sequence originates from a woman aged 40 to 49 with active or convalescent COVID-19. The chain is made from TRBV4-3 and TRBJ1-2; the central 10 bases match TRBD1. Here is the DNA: TGCGCCAGCAGTCTCGGGACAGGGGATCGGGGCTATGGCTACACCTTC. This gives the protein CASSLGTGDRGYGYTF.